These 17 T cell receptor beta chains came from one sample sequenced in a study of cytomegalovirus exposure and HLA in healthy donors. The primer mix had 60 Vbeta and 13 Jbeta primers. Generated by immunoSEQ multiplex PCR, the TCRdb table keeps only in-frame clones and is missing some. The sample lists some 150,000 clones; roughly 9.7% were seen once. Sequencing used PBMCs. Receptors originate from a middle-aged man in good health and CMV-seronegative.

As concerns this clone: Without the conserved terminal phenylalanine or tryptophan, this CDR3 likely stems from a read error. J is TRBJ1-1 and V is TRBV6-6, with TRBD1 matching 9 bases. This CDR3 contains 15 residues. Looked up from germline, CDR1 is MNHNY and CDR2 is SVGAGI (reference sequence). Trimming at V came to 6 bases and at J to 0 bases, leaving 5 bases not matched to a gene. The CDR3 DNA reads TGTGCCAGCAGAACGGACAGGGGAGTGAACACTGAAGCTTTCCTT. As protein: CASRTDRGVNTEAFL.

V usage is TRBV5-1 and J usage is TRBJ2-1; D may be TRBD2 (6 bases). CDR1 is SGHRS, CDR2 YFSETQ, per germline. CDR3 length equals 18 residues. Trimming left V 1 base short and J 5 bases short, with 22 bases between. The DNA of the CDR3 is TGCGCCAGCAGCTTGCCGAACCTATCCGGAGGGGCAAACAATGAGCAGTTCTTC. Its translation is CASSLPNLSGGANNEQFF.

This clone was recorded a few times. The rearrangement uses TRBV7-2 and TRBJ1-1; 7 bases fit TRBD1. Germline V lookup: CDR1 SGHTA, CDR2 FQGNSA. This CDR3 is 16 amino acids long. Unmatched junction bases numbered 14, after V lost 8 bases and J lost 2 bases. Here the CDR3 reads CASSLGGTVGNTEAFF. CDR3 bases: TGTGCCAGCTCTTTAGGGGGGACAGTAGGTAACACTGAAGCTTTCTTT.

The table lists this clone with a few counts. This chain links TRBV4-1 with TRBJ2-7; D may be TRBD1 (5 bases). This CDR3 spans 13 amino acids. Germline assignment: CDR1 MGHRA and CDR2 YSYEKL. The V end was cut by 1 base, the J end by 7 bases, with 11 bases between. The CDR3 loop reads CASSQGQTVEQYF. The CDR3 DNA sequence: TGCGCCAGCAGCCAAGGACAGACGGTGGAGCAGTACTTC.

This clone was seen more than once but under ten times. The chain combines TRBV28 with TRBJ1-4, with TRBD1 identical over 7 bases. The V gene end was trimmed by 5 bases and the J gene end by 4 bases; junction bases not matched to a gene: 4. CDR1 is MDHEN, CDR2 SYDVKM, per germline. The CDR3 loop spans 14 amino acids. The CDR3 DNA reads TGTGCCAGCAGTACCCAGGGGGTTAATGAAAAACTGTTTTTT. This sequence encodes CASSTQGVNEKLFF.

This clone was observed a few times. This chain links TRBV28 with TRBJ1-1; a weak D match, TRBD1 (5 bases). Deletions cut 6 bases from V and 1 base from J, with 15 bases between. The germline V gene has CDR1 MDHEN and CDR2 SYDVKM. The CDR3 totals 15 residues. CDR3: CASSPTAGRNTEAFF. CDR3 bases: TGTGCCAGCAGCCCTACCGCAGGGCGGAACACTGAAGCTTTCTTT.

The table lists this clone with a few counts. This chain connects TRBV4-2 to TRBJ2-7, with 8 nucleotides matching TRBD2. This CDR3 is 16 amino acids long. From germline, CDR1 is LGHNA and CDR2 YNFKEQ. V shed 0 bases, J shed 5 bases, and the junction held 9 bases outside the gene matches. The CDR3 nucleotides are TGTGCCAGCAGCCAAGACGGGACTAGGGGGGTAAACGAGCAGTACTTC. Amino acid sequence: CASSQDGTRGVNEQYF.

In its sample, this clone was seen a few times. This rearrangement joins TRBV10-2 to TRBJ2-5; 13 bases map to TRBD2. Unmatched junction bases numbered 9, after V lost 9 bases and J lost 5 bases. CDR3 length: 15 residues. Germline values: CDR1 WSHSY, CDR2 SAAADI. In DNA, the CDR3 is TGCGCCAGTGGACTAGCGGGAGAGGGGAGGGAGACCCAGTACTTC. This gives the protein CASGLAGEGRETQYF.

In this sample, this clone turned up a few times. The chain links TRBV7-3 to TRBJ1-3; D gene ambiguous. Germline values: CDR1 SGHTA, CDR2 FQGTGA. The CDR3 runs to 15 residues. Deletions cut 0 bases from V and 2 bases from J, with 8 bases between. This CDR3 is CASSLTYGAGNTIYF. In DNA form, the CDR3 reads TGTGCCAGCAGCTTAACGTACGGGGCTGGAAACACCATATATTTT.

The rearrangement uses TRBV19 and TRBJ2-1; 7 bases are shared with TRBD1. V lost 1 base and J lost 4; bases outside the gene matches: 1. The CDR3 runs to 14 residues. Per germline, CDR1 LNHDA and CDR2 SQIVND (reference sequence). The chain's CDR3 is CASSIGQGYNEQFF. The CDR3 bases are TGTGCCAGTAGTATAGGACAGGGATACAATGAGCAGTTCTTC.

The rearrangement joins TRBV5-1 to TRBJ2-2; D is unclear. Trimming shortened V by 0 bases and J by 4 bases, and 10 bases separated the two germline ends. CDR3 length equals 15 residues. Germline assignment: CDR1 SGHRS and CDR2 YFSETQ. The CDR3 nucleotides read TGCGCCAGCAGCTTGGGGTCGGCTAGCACCGGGGAGCTGTTTTTT. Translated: CASSLGSASTGELFF.

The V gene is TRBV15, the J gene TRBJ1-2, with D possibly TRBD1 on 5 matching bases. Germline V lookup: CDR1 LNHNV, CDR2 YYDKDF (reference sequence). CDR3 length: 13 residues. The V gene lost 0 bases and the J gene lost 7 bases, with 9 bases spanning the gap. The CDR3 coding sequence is TGTGCCACCAGCAGAGAACAGGTCGGTGGCTACACCTTC. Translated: CATSREQVGGYTF.

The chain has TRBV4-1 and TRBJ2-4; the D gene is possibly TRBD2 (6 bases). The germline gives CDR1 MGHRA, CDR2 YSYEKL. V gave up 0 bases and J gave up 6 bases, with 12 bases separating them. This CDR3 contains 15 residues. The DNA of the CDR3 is TGCGCCAGCAGCCAAGAATCGGGCGGGGTAAACATTCAGTACTTC. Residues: CASSQESGGVNIQYF.

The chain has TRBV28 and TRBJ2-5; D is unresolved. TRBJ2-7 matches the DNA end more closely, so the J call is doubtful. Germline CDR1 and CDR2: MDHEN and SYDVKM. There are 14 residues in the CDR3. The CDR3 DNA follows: TGTGCCAGCGAGGCGGCGGATTCCTCCTACGAGCAGTACTTC. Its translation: CASEAADSSYEQYF.

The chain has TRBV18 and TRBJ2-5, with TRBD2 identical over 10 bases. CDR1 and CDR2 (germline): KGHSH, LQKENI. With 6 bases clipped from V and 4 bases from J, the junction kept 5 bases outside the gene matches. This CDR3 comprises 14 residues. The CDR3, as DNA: TGTGCCAGCTCCCTCTCTAGCGGGGGAGAGACCCAGTACTTC. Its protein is CASSLSSGGETQYF.

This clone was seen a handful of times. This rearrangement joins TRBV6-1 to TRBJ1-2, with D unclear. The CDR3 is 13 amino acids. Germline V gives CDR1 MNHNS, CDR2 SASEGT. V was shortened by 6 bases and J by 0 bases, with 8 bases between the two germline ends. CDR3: CASSLEANYGYTF. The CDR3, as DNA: TGTGCCAGCAGCCTGGAGGCTAACTATGGCTACACCTTC.

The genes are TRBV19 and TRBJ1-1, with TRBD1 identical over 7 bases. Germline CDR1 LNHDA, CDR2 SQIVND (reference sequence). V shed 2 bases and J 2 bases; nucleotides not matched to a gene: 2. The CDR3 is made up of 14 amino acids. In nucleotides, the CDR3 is TGTGCCAGTAGTATACAGGGGGTAAACACTGAAGCTTTCTTT. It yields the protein CASSIQGVNTEAFF. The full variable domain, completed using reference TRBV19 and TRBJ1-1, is DGGITQSPKYLFRKEGQNVTLSCEQNLNHDAMYWYRQDPGQGLRLIYYSQIVNDFQKGDIAEGYSVSREKKESFPLTVTSAQKNPTAFYLCASSIQGVNTEAFFGQGTRLTVV.